Listed below are T cell receptor beta chains from one sample, sequenced in a study of cytomegalovirus exposure and HLA in healthy donors. Here immunoSEQ multiplex PCR was the method, and the copy in TCRdb shows in-frame clones only, minus some. The table has some 150,000 clones, approximately 90% seen once. Sequencing was done on a sample of PBMCs. These receptor sequences come from a woman aged 25 to 39 in good health and CMV-seronegative. Each CDR3 is given with its conserved first and last residue. The order of the fields is clone size, V gene, CDR3 length, D gene, J gene, CDR3 protein, CDR3 DNA. The D gene is left open where the match is weak. A clone size is listed for some rows: how often the clone was seen (once, few, many), or a class if it is expanded.

abundance: NA; v_gene: TRBV4-3; len: 15; d_gene: TRBD2; j_gene: TRBJ2-3; CDR3aa: CASSQDRAGALIQYF; CDR3nt: TGCGCCAGCAGCCAAGATCGCGCGGGAGCCCTAATACAGTATTTT
abundance: NA; v_gene: TRBV13; len: 17; d_gene: TRBD2; j_gene: TRBJ2-1; CDR3aa: CASSLGWESSGRGEQFF; CDR3nt: TGTGCCAGCAGCTTAGGGTGGGAGTCTAGCGGGAGAGGTGAGCAGTTCTTC
abundance: NA; v_gene: TRBV7-8; len: 15; d_gene: NA; j_gene: TRBJ1-3; CDR3aa: CASSLVRGSGNTIYF; CDR3nt: TGTGCCAGCAGCTTAGTCAGGGGCTCTGGAAACACCATATATTTT
abundance: NA; v_gene: TRBV7-2; len: 14; d_gene: TRBD2; j_gene: TRBJ2-5; CDR3aa: CASSLSGTQETQYF; CDR3nt: TGTGCCAGCAGCCTTAGCGGGACCCAAGAGACCCAGTACTTC
abundance: NA; v_gene: TRBV28; len: 14; d_gene: NA; j_gene: TRBJ2-7; CDR3aa: CASSPGGVGYEQYF; CDR3nt: TGTGCCAGCAGTCCCGGTGGAGTGGGCTACGAGCAGTACTTC
abundance: NA; v_gene: TRBV28; len: 11; d_gene: NA; j_gene: TRBJ2-7; CDR3aa: CATWLGSEQYF; CDR3nt: TGTGCCACCTGGTTGGGCTCCGAGCAGTACTTC
abundance: NA; v_gene: TRBV19; len: 14; d_gene: NA; j_gene: TRBJ1-1; CDR3aa: CASTSGGANTEAFF; CDR3nt: TGTGCCAGTACCTCGGGGGGGGCCAACACTGAAGCTTTCTTT
abundance: NA; v_gene: TRBV11-2; len: 15; d_gene: TRBD2; j_gene: TRBJ2-7; CDR3aa: CASSLATSGAYEQYF; CDR3nt: TGTGCCAGCAGCTTAGCGACTAGCGGCGCCTACGAGCAGTACTTC
abundance: NA; v_gene: TRBV7-2; len: 14; d_gene: NA; j_gene: TRBJ2-3; CDR3aa: CASAREYYTDTQYF; CDR3nt: TGTGCCAGCGCTAGAGAGTATTACACAGATACGCAGTATTTT
abundance: NA; v_gene: TRBV19; len: 15; d_gene: NA; j_gene: TRBJ2-3; CDR3aa: CASKSRGIMTDTQYF; CDR3nt: TGTGCCAGTAAAAGTCGCGGGATCATGACAGATACGCAGTATTTT
abundance: NA; v_gene: TRBV12-2; len: 17; d_gene: NA; j_gene: TRBJ2-7; CDR3aa: CASRLEGDRASSYEQYF; CDR3nt: TGTGCAAGTCGCTTAGAAGGGGACAGGGCGAGCTCCTACGAGCAGTACTTC
abundance: NA; v_gene: TRBV5-4; len: 15; d_gene: NA; j_gene: TRBJ2-3; CDR3aa: CASSSRRLQTDTQYF; CDR3nt: TGTGCCAGCAGCTCCCGGAGGCTTCAGACAGATACGCAGTATTTT
abundance: NA; v_gene: TRBV4-2; len: 16; d_gene: NA; j_gene: TRBJ1-3; CDR3aa: CASSQGIGAAGNTIYF; CDR3nt: TGTGCCAGCAGCCAAGGGATTGGAGCAGCAGGAAACACCATATATTTT
abundance: NA; v_gene: TRBV28; len: 17; d_gene: TRBD1; j_gene: TRBJ1-5; CDR3aa: CASSLLQGAVSNQPQHF; CDR3nt: TGTGCCAGCAGTTTACTACAGGGGGCCGTGAGCAATCAGCCCCAGCATTTT
abundance: few; v_gene: TRBV6-5; len: 14; d_gene: NA; j_gene: TRBJ1-1; CDR3aa: CASRSGSMNTEAFF; CDR3nt: TGTGCCAGCAGGTCAGGCTCCATGAACACTGAAGCTTTCTTT
abundance: NA; v_gene: TRBV28; len: 13; d_gene: TRBD1; j_gene: TRBJ2-5; CDR3aa: CASSAGQGETQYF; CDR3nt: TGTGCCAGCAGCGCCGGACAGGGGGAGACCCAGTACTTC
abundance: once; v_gene: TRBV9; len: 15; d_gene: TRBD1; j_gene: TRBJ1-1; CDR3aa: CASSVTGAGNTEAFF; CDR3nt: TGTGCCAGCAGCGTAACAGGGGCGGGGAACACTGAAGCTTTCTTT
abundance: NA; v_gene: TRBV5-6; len: 15; d_gene: TRBD1; j_gene: TRBJ1-5; CDR3aa: CASSLRTGGNQPQHF; CDR3nt: TGTGCCAGCAGCTTAAGAACAGGGGGCAATCAGCCCCAGCATTTT